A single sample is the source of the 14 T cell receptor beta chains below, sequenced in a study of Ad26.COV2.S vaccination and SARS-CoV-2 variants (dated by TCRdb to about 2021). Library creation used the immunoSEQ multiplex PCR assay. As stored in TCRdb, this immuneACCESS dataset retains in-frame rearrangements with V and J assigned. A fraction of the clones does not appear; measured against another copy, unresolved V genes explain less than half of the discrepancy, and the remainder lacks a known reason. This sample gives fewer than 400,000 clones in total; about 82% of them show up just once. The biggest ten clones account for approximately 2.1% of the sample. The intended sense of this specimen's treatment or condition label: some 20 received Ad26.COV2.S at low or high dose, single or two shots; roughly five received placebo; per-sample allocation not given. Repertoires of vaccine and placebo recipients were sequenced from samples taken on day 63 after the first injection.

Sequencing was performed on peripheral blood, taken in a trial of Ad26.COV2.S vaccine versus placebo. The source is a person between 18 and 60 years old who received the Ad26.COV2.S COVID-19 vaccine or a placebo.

In DNA form, the CDR3 reads TGCAGCGTTCTACAGGGACACAATCAGCCCCAGCATTTT. It translates to CSVLQGHNQPQHF. The chain carries TRBV29-1 and TRBJ1-5; D is perhaps TRBD1 (6 bases). Germline V CDR1 and CDR2: SQVTM, ANQGSEA. Trimming cost V 5 bases and J 3 bases, with 11 bases left between them. The CDR3 runs to 13 residues.

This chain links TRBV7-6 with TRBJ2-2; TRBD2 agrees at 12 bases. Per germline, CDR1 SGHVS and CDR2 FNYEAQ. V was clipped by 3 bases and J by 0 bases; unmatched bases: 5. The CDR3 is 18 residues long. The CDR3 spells CASSLQLAGGANTGELFF. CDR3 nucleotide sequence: TGTGCCAGCAGCTTGCAACTAGCGGGGGGAGCGAACACCGGGGAGCTGTTTTTT.

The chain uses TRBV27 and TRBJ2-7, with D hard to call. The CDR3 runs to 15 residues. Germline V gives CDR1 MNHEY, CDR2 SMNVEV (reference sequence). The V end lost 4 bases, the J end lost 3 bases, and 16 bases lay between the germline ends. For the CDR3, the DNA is TGTGCCAGCAGTTGGCGATTCCCGGGCGGCTACGAGCAGTACTTC. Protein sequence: CASSWRFPGGYEQYF.

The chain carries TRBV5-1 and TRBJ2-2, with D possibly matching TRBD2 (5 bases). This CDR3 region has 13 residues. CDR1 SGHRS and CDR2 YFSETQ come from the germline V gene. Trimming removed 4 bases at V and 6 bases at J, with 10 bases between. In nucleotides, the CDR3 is TGCGCCAGCAGCCTATTCGGGGCCGGGGAGCTGTTTTTT. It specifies CASSLFGAGELFF.

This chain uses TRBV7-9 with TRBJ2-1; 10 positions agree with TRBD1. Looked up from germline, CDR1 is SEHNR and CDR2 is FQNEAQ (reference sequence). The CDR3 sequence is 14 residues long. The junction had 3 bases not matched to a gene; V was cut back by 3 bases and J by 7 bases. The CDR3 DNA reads TGTGCCAGCAGCTTCCGGGACAGGGGAAATGAGCAGTTCTTC. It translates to CASSFRDRGNEQFF.

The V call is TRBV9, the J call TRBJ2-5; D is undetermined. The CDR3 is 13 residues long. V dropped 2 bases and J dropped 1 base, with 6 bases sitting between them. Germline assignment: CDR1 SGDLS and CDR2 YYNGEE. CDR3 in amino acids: CASSVATQETQYF. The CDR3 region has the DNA TGTGCCAGCAGCGTGGCCACCCAAGAGACCCAGTACTTC. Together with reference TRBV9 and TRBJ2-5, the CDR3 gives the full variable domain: DSGVTQTPKHLITATGQRVTLRCSPRSGDLSVYWYQQSLDQGLQFLIQYYNGEERAKGNILERFSAQQFPDLHSELNLSSLELGDSALYFCASSVATQETQYFGPGTRLLVL.

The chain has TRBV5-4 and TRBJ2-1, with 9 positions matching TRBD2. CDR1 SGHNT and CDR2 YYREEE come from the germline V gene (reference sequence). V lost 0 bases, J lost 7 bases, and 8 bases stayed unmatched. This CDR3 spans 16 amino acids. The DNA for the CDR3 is TGTGCCAGCAGCTTGGGTGGAGCGGGGGGCCGAAATGAGCAGTTCTTC. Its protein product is CASSLGGAGGRNEQFF.

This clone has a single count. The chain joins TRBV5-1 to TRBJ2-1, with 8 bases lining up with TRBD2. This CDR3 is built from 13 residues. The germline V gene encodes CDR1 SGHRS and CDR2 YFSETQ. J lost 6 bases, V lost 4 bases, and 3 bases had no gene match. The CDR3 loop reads CASSLGRGNEQFF. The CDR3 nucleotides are TGCGCCAGCAGCCTCGGGAGGGGCAATGAGCAGTTCTTC.

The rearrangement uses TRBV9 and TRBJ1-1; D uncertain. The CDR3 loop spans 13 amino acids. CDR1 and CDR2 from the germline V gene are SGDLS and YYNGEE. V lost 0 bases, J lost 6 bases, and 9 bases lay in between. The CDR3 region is CASSVAGLAEAFF. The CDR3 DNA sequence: TGTGCCAGCAGCGTAGCAGGCCTCGCTGAAGCTTTCTTT.

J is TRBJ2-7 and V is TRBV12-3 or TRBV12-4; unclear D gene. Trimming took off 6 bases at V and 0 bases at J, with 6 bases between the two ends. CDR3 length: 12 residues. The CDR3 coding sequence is TGTGCCAGCAGCGGCACCTCCTACGAGCAGTACTTC. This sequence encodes CASSGTSYEQYF.

The CDR3 is CASSLGIQAWGHEQYF. CDR3 DNA sequence: TGCGCCAGCAGCTTGGGGATCCAGGCCTGGGGGCACGAGCAGTACTTC. This rearrangement joins TRBV5-1 to TRBJ2-7; possibly TRBD1 for D (6 bases). V shed 0 bases and J shed 5 bases, with 18 bases lying between them. Germline lookup yields CDR1 SGHRS and CDR2 YFSETQ. This CDR3 is 16 amino acids long.

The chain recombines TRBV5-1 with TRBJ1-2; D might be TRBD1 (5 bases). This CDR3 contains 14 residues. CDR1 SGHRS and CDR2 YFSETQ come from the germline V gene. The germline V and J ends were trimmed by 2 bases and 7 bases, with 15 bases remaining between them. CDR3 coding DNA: TGCGCCAGCAGCTTCGACGGGAGGGGAGGTGGCTACACCTTC. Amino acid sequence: CASSFDGRGGGYTF.

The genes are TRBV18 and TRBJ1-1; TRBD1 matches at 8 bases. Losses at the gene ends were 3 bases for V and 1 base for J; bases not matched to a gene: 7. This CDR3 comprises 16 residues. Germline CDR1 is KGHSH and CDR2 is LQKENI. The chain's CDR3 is CASSPLPTGENTEAFF. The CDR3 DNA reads TGTGCCAGCTCACCGCTACCGACAGGGGAGAACACTGAAGCTTTCTTT.

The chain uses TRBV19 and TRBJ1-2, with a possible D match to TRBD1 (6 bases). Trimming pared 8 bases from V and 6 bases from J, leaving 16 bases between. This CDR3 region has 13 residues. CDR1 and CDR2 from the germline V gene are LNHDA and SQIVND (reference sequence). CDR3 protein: CASGLWGQDGYTF. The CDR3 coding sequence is TGTGCCAGTGGACTCTGGGGACAAGATGGCTACACCTTC.